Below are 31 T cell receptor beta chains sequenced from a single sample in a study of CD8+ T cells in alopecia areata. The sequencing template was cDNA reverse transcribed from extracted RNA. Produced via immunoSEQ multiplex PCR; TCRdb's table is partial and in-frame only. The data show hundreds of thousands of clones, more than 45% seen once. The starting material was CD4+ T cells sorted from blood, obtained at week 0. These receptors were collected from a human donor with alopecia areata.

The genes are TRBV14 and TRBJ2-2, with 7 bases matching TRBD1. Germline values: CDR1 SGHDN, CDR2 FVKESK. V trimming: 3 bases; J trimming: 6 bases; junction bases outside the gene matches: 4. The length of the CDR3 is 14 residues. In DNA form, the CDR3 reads TGTGCCAGCAGCCAGAACAGGGGTCCCGGGGAGCTGTTTTTT. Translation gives CASSQNRGPGELFF.

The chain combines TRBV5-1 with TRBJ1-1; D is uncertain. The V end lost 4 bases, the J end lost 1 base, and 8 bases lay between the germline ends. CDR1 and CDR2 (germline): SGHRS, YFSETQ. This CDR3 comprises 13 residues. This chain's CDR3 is CASSPDWNTEAFF. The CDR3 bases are TGCGCCAGCAGCCCTGACTGGAACACTGAAGCTTTCTTT.

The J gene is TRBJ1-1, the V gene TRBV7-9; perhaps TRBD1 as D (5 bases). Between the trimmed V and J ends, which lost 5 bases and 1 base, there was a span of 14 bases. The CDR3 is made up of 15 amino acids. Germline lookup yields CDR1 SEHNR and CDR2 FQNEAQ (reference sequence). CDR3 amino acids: CASSATATANTEAFF. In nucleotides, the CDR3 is TGTGCCAGCAGCGCGACAGCGACGGCGAACACTGAAGCTTTCTTT.

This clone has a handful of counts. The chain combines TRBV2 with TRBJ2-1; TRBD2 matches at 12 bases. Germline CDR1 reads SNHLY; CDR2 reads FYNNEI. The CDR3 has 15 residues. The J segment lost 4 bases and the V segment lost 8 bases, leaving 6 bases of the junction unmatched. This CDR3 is CASRLAGATYNEQFF. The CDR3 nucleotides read TGTGCCAGCCGACTAGCGGGGGCCACATACAATGAGCAGTTCTTC. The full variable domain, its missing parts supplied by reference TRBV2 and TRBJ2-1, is EPEVTQTPSHQVTQMGQEVILRCVPISNHLYFYWYRQILGQKVEFLVSFYNNEISEKSEIFDDQFSVERPDGSNFTLKIRSTKLEDSAMYFCASRLAGATYNEQFFGPGTRLTVL.

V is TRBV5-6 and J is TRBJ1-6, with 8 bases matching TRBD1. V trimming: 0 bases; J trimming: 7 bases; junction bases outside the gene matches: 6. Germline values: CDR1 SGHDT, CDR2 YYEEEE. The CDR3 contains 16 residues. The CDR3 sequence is CASSLARGQRNSPLHF. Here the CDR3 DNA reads TGTGCCAGCAGCTTGGCCAGGGGGCAACGGAATTCACCCCTCCACTTT.

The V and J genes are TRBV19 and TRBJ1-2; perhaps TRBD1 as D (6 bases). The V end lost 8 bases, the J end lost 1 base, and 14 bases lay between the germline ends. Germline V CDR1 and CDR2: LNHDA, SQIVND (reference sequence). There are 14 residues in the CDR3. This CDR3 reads CASLKTRGNYGYTF. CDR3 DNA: TGTGCCAGTCTTAAAACCAGGGGTAACTATGGCTACACCTTC.

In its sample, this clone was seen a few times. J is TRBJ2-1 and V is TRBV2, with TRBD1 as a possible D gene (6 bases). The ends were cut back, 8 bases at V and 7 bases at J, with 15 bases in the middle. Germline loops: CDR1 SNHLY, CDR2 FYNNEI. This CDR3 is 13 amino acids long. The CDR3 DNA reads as TGTGCCAGCGAACAAACAGGGACGAATGAGCAGTTCTTC. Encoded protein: CASEQTGTNEQFF.

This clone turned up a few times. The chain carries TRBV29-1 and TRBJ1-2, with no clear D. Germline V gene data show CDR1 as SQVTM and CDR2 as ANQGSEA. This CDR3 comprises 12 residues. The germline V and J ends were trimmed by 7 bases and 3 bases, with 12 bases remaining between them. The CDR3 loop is CSGLISDYGYTF. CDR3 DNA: TGCAGCGGTTTAATCTCTGACTATGGCTACACCTTC.

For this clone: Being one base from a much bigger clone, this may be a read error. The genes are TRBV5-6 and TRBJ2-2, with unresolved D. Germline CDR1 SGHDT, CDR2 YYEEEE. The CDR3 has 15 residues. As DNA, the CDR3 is TGTGCCGGCAGCTTGGGCCAGTTGAACACCGGGGAGCTGTTTTTT. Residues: CAGSLGQLNTGELFF.

CDR3 DNA: TGCAGCGTCGGGACACTCCTTACCGGGGAGCTGTTTTTT. Translation gives CSVGTLLTGELFF. V usage is TRBV29-1 and J usage is TRBJ2-2, with a tentative D call TRBD1 (6 bases). Trimming removed 6 bases at V and 5 bases at J, with 13 bases between. The CDR3 extends over 13 amino acids. Germline V gives CDR1 SQVTM, CDR2 ANQGSEA.

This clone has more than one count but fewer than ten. This CDR3 is CASSPEVLRNQPQHF. The CDR3 nucleotides read TGCGCCAGCAGTCCCGAGGTCCTACGGAATCAGCCCCAGCATTTT. The chain uses TRBV23-1 and TRBJ1-5; D is undetermined. Being an ORF, TRBV23-1 has a function that is uncertain. The V gene lost 4 bases and the J gene lost 4 bases, with 14 bases spanning the gap. This CDR3 region has 15 residues.

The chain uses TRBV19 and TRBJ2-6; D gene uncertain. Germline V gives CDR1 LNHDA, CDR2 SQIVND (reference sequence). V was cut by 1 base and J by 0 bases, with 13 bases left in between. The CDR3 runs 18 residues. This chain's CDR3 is CASSIGPRRSSGANVLTF. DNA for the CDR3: TGTGCCAGTAGTATAGGCCCCCGCAGGAGCTCTGGGGCCAACGTCCTGACTTTC.

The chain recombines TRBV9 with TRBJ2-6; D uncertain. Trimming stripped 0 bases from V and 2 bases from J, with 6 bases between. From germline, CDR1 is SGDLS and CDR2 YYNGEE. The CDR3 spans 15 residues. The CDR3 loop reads CASSVEVTGANVLTF. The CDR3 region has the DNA TGTGCCAGCAGCGTAGAGGTAACTGGGGCCAACGTCCTGACTTTC.

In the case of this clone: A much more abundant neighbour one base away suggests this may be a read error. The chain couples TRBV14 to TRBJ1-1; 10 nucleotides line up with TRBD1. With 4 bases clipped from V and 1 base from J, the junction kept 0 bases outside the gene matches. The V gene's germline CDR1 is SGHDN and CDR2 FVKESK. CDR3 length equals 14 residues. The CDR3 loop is CASSRDRGNTEAFF. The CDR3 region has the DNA TGTGCCAGCAGCCGGGACAGGGGGAACACTGAAGCTTTCTTT.

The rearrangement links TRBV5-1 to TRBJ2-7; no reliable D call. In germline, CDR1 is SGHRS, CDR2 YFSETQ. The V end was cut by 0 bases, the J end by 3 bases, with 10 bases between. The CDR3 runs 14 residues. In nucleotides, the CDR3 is TGCGCCAGCAGCTTGGGTACATCAGACTACGAGCAGTACTTC. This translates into CASSLGTSDYEQYF.

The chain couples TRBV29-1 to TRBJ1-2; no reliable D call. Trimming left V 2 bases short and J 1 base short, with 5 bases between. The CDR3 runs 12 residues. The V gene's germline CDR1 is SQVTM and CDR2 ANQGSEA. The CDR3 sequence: CSVEPNNYGYTF. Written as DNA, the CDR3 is TGCAGCGTTGAACCGAATAACTATGGCTACACCTTC. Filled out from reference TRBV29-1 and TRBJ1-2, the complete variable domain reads SAVISQKPSRDICQRGTSLTIQCQVDSQVTMMFWYRQQPGQSLTLIATANQGSEATYESGFVIDKFPISRPNLTFSTLTVSNMSPEDSSIYLCSVEPNNYGYTFGSGTRLTVV.

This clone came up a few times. CDR3 in amino acids: CASSYGRGDTQYF. The CDR3 nucleotides read TGTGCCAGCAGCTACGGACGGGGAGATACGCAGTATTTT. The rearrangement uses TRBV5-4 and TRBJ2-3, with TRBD2 as a possible D gene (5 bases). CDR3 length equals 13 residues. The ends were cut back, 3 bases at V and 5 bases at J, with 10 bases in the middle. In germline, CDR1 is SGHNT, CDR2 YYREEE (reference sequence). The entire variable domain, with the rest obtained from reference TRBV5-4 and TRBJ2-3, is as follows: ETGVTQSPTHLIKTRGQQVTLRCSSQSGHNTVSWYQQALGQGPQFIFQYYREEENGRGNFPPRFSGLQFPNYSSELNVNALELDDSALYLCASSYGRGDTQYFGPGTRLTVL.

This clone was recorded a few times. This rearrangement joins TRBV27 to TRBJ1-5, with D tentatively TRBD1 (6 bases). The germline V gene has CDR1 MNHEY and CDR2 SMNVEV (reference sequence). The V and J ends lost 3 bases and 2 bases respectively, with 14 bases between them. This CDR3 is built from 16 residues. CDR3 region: CASSFISGGGNQPQHF. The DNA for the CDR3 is TGTGCCAGCAGTTTCATCTCGGGGGGCGGCAATCAGCCCCAGCATTTT.

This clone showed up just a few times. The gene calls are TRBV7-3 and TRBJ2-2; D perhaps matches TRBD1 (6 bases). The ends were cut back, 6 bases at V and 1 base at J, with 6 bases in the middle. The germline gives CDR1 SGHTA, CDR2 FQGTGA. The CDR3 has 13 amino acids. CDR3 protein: CASRGQNTGELFF. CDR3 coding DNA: TGTGCCAGCAGGGGACAGAACACCGGGGAGCTGTTTTTT.

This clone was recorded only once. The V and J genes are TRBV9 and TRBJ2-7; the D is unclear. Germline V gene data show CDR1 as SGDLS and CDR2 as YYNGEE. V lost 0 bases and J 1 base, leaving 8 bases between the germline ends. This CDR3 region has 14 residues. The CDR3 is CASSVDGLSYEQYF. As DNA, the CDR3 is TGTGCCAGCAGCGTAGATGGGCTATCCTACGAGCAGTACTTC.

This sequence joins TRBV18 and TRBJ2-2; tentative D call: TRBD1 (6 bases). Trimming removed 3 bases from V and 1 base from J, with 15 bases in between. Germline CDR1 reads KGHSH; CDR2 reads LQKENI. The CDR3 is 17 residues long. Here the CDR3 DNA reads TGTGCCAGCTCACCGAGGGCCCAGGGGCAGAACACCGGGGAGCTGTTTTTT. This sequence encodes CASSPRAQGQNTGELFF.

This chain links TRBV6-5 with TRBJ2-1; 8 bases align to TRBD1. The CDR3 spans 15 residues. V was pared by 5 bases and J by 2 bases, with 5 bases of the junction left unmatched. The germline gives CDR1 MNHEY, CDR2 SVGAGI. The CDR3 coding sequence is TGTGCCAGCAGTAAACGGACAGGGACCTACAATGAGCAGTTCTTC. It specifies CASSKRTGTYNEQFF.

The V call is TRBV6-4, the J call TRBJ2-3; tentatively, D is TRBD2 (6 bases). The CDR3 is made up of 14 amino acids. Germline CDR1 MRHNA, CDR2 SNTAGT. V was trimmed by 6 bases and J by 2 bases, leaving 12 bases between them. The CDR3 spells CASSLWDFTDTQYF. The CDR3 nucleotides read TGTGCCAGCAGCCTTTGGGACTTCACAGATACGCAGTATTTT.

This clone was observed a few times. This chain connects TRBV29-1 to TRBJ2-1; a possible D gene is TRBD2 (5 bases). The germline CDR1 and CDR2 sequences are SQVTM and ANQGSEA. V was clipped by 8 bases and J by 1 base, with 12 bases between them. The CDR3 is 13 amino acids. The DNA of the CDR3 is TGCAGCTCGGATTCGGGGTCCTACAATGAGCAGTTCTTC. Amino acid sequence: CSSDSGSYNEQFF.

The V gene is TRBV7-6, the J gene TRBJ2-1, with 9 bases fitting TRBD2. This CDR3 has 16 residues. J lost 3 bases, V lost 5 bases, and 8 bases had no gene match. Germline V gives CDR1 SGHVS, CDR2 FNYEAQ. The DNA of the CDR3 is TGTGCCAGCAGCGGCCTAGCGGGGAAATACTACAATGAGCAGTTCTTC. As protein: CASSGLAGKYYNEQFF.

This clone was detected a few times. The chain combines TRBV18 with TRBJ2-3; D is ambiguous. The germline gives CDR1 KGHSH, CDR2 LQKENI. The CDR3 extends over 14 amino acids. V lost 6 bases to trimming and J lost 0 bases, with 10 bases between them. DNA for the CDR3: TGTGCCAGCTCCCCAGGTGCCAGCACAGATACGCAGTATTTT. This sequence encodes CASSPGASTDTQYF.

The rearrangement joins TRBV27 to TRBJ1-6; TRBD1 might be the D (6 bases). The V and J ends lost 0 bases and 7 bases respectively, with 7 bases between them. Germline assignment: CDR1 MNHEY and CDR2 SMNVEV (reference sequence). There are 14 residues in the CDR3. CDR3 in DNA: TGTGCCAGCAGTTTATCGAGGGGGAATTCACCCCTCCACTTT. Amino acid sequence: CASSLSRGNSPLHF.

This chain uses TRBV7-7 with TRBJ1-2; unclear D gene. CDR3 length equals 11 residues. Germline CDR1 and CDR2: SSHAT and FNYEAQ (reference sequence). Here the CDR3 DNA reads TGTGCTGTACGATCTAACTATGGCTACACCTTC. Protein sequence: CAVRSNYGYTF. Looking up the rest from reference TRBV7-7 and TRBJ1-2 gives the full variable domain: GAGVSQSPRYKVTKRGQDVTLRCDPISSHATLYWYQQALGQGPEFLTYFNYEAQPDKSGLPSDRFSAERPEGSISTLTIQRTEQRDSAMYRCAVRSNYGYTFGSGTRLTVV.

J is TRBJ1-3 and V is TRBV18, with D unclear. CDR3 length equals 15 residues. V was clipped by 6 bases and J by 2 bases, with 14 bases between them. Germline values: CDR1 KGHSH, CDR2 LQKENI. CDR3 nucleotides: TGTGCCAGCTCGATACATCCTCCACCTGGAAACACCATATATTTT. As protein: CASSIHPPPGNTIYF.

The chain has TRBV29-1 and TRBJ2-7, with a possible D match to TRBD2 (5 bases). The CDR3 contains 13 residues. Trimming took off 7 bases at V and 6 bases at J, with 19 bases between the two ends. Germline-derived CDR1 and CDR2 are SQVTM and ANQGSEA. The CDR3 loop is CSAGRGLGSEQYF. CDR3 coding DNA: TGCAGCGCCGGACGGGGATTAGGGAGCGAGCAGTACTTC.

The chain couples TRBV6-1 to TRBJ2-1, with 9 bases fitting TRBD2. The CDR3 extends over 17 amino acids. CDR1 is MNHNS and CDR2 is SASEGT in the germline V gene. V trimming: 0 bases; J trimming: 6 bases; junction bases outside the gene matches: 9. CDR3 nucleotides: TGTGCCAGCAGTGAAGCGCTTTGGAGCGGGGGGTTCAATGAGCAGTTCTTC. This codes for CASSEALWSGGFNEQFF.